This paragraph reports one T cell receptor (beta chain). This record comes from a study of PD-L1 blockade in urothelial cancer. The wider study: The authors examined blood 3 weeks (second dose) and 6 weeks after treatment start.

The time point denotes: pretreatment peripheral blood. V gave up 6 bases and J gave up 1 base; unmatched junction bases: 7. CDR1 and CDR2 (germline): SNHLY, FYNNEI. The CDR3 runs 17 residues. Clones were read by immunoSEQ multiplex PCR, and TCRdb kept only the in-frame ones, dropping some. The sample holds around 70,000 clones, roughly nine tenths seen once. The specimen comprised PBMCs, sampled around atezolizumab (anti-PD-L1) treatment. The clonotype comes from a man between 65 and 80 years old with urothelial cancer. This chain connects TRBV2 to TRBJ2-5, with 14 bases aligning to TRBD2. The CDR3 sequence: CASRAGLAGVVQETQYF. In nucleotides, the CDR3 is TGTGCCAGCAGGGCGGGACTAGCGGGAGTGGTCCAAGAGACCCAGTACTTC.